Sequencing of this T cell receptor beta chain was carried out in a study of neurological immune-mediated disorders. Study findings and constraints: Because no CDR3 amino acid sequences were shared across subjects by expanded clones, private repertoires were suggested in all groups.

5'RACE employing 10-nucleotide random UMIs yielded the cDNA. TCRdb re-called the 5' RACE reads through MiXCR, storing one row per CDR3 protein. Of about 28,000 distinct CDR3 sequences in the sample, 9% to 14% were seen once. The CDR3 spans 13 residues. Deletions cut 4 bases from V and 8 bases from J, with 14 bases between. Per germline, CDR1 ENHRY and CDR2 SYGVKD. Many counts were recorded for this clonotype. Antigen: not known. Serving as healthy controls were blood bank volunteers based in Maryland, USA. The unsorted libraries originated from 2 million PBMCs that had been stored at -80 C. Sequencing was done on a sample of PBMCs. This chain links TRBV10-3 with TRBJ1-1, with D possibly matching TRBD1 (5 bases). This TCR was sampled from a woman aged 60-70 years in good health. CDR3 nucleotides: TGTGCCATCAGTGCTGGGGGGAACTCCGAAGCTTTCTTT. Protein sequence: CAISAGGNSEAFF.